These 30 T cell receptor beta chains were all obtained from the same sample, sequenced in a study of T cells in narcolepsy. Some clones are missing from TCRdb's copy, which holds only in-frame ones; the method was immunoSEQ multiplex PCR. The table shows about 32,000 clones, with roughly three quarters occurring only once. Sequenced material: CD45RA- memory CD4+ T cells from PBMCs. These receptors were obtained from a human donor with narcolepsy.

V and J are TRBV5-1 and TRBJ2-5; 11 bases are a match to TRBD2. J lost 4 bases, V lost 4 bases, and 6 bases had no gene match. Per the germline V gene, CDR1 is SGHRS and CDR2 is YFSETQ. This CDR3 is 15 amino acids long. The CDR3 protein is CASSESLAGAETQYF. DNA of the CDR3: TGCGCCAGCAGCGAGTCACTAGCGGGAGCAGAGACCCAGTACTTC.

The chain links TRBV6-1 to TRBJ2-4; TRBD1 aligns across 11 bases. The length of the CDR3 is 15 residues. After removal of 5 bases from V and 8 bases from J, the junction contained 8 bases not matched to a gene. Germline lookup yields CDR1 MNHNS and CDR2 SASEGT. The chain's CDR3 is CASSSAGQGVHIQYF. The CDR3 DNA reads TGTGCCAGCAGTTCTGCGGGACAGGGGGTCCACATTCAGTACTTC.

This chain joins TRBV5-1 and TRBJ1-2; D call uncertain. The CDR3 totals 13 residues. Germline V CDR1 and CDR2: SGHRS, YFSETQ. Trimming pared 0 bases from V and 8 bases from J, leaving 11 bases between. CDR3 sequence: CASSLVLGSGYTF. In nucleotides, the CDR3 is TGCGCCAGCAGCTTGGTTCTGGGGTCGGGCTACACCTTC.

This clone has just a few counts. Within the sample, other DNA sequences also encode this same CDR3. V and J are TRBV9 and TRBJ2-7; no firm D call. Trimming took 4 bases from V and 6 from J, leaving 14 bases between them. CDR3 size: 13 residues. CDR1 and CDR2 from the germline V gene are SGDLS and YYNGEE. CDR3 in amino acids: CASSLSPDGEQYF. CDR3 DNA: TGTGCCAGCAGCCTCTCTCCCGACGGCGAGCAGTACTTC.

V and J are TRBV29-1 and TRBJ1-1, with D perhaps TRBD1 (6 bases). Germline lookup yields CDR1 SQVTM and CDR2 ANQGSEA. The CDR3 covers 11 residues. V was shortened by 6 bases and J by 10 bases, with 15 bases between the two germline ends. CDR3 in amino acids: CSVPGGSAAFF. CDR3 coding DNA: TGCAGCGTACCGGGGGGCTCCGCAGCTTTCTTT.

The V call is TRBV9, the J call TRBJ1-1, with 8 positions matching TRBD1. Germline CDR1 reads SGDLS; CDR2 reads YYNGEE. CDR3 length equals 14 residues. V lost 3 bases to trimming and J lost 4 bases; unmatched junction nucleotides: 5. This chain's CDR3 is CASSDYTGGTEAFF. CDR3 DNA: TGTGCCAGCAGCGACTATACAGGGGGCACTGAAGCTTTCTTT.

The chain uses TRBV6-1 and TRBJ2-7; no firm D call. The CDR3 sequence is 13 residues long. Per germline, CDR1 MNHNS and CDR2 SASEGT. V was trimmed by 8 bases and J by 3 bases, leaving 14 bases between them. This chain's CDR3 is CASQHGPLYEQYF. The CDR3 DNA sequence: TGTGCCAGCCAGCATGGCCCTCTCTACGAGCAGTACTTC.

This rearrangement joins TRBV12-5 to TRBJ2-5; D is unresolved. This CDR3 is 10 amino acids long. Trimming stripped 5 bases from V and 11 bases from J, with 9 bases between. CDR1 is LGHNT, CDR2 FRNRAP, per germline. CDR3 region: CASGAQEQYF. As DNA, the CDR3 is TGTGCTAGTGGTGCCCAGGAGCAGTACTTC.

The chain recombines TRBV4-1 with TRBJ2-1; D unclear. CDR3 length equals 15 residues. From germline, CDR1 is MGHRA and CDR2 YSYEKL. Trimming removed 1 base at V and 5 bases at J, with 12 bases between. CDR3 bases: TGCGCCAGCAGCCAAGCCCAGCGCGACCACAATGAGCAGTTCTTC. As protein: CASSQAQRDHNEQFF.

V gene TRBV30 combines with J gene TRBJ1-1; 8 bases match TRBD1. This CDR3 comprises 13 residues. Germline V gene data show CDR1 as GTSNPN and CDR2 as SVGIG (reference sequence). V was pared by 4 bases and J by 3 bases, with 4 bases of the junction left unmatched. CDR3 loop: CAWTGQGYTEAFF. In DNA, the CDR3 is TGTGCCTGGACCGGACAGGGCTACACTGAAGCTTTCTTT.

This chain links TRBV10-3 with TRBJ2-5; 12 positions agree with TRBD1. Near its end, the DNA agrees better with TRBJ2-7, so the J call may be wrong. Germline CDR1 is ENHRY and CDR2 is SYGVKD. CDR3 size: 15 residues. The CDR3, as DNA: TGTGCCATCACTCCGGGACAGGGGGCTCTGGACGAGCAGTACTTC. Residues: CAITPGQGALDEQYF.

This clone came up once. This sequence joins TRBV6-1 and TRBJ2-7; possibly TRBD2 for D (6 bases). The CDR3 is 16 residues long. Germline V gene lookup returns CDR1 MNHNS and CDR2 SASEGT. V shed 2 bases and J shed 0 bases, with 14 bases lying between them. The CDR3 DNA sequence: TGTGCCAGCAGTGAAACCCTCGGGGGACTCTCCTACGAGCAGTACTTC. This sequence encodes CASSETLGGLSYEQYF.

The chain carries TRBV29-1 and TRBJ1-1; D might be TRBD1 (5 bases). The V end was cut by 5 bases, the J end by 5 bases, with 15 bases between. The CDR3 covers 13 residues. The V gene's germline CDR1 is SQVTM and CDR2 ANQGSEA. This CDR3 reads CSVFSGEGTEAFF. CDR3 in DNA: TGCAGCGTTTTTTCGGGGGAGGGTACTGAAGCTTTCTTT. Using reference TRBV29-1 and TRBJ1-1 for the parts outside the CDR3, the full variable domain is SAVISQKPSRDICQRGTSLTIQCQVDSQVTMMFWYRQQPGQSLTLIATANQGSEATYESGFVIDKFPISRPNLTFSTLTVSNMSPEDSSIYLCSVFSGEGTEAFFGQGTRLTVV.

The chain links TRBV10-1 to TRBJ2-1; 11 bases fit TRBD2. CDR3 length equals 16 residues. V dropped 2 bases and J dropped 10; count of bases not matched to a gene: 10. CDR1 and CDR2 from the germline V gene are WNHNN and SYGVQD (reference sequence). CDR3 loop: CASSESLAGGRGEQFF. The CDR3 coding sequence is TGCGCCAGCAGTGAGAGCCTAGCGGGGGGACGGGGGGAGCAGTTCTTC.

This chain joins TRBV7-3 and TRBJ2-3; unclear D gene. The CDR3 is made up of 15 amino acids. The germline gives CDR1 SGHTA, CDR2 FQGTGA. Trimming removed 2 bases at V and 2 bases at J, with 11 bases between. The CDR3 coding sequence is TGTGCCAGCAGCTTATATGGCAGCCACACAGATACGCAGTATTTT. Residues: CASSLYGSHTDTQYF.

The chain combines TRBV27 with TRBJ1-1; D is perhaps TRBD1 (6 bases). The CDR3 has 14 amino acids. Germline assignment: CDR1 MNHEY and CDR2 SMNVEV (reference sequence). V was cut by 1 base and J by 4 bases, with 10 bases left in between. The CDR3 reads CASSLYGRGTEAFF. The CDR3 DNA sequence: TGTGCCAGCAGTTTATATGGCAGGGGCACTGAAGCTTTCTTT.

The V gene is TRBV13, the J gene TRBJ2-7; TRBD2 matches at 8 bases. Germline CDR1 is PRHDT and CDR2 is FYEKMQ (reference sequence). V trimming: 7 bases; J trimming: 4 bases; junction bases outside the gene matches: 9. CDR3 length: 14 amino acids. For the CDR3, the DNA is TGTGCCAGCACCATTAGCGGGATGGGGTACGAGCAGTACTTC. Its translation is CASTISGMGYEQYF.

This clone was counted only a few times. This chain connects TRBV19 to TRBJ2-3; D is unresolved. CDR1 LNHDA and CDR2 SQIVND come from the germline V gene (reference sequence). Deletions cut 3 bases from V and 6 bases from J, with 4 bases between. The CDR3 is 11 residues long. The CDR3 coding sequence is TGTGCCAGTAGTATGGGGGATACGCAGTATTTT. Its protein product is CASSMGDTQYF.

The CDR3 DNA reads as TGCGCCAGCAGCTTGGGGTTTCGGGACGGTGACTACACCTTC. Protein sequence: CASSLGFRDGDYTF. The V gene is TRBV5-1, the J gene TRBJ1-2, with a tentative D call TRBD1 (5 bases). V was shortened by 0 bases and J by 10 bases, with 16 bases between the two germline ends. Germline-derived CDR1 and CDR2 are SGHRS and YFSETQ. The CDR3 has 14 amino acids.

This chain connects TRBV18 to TRBJ2-2, with 7 bases matching TRBD1. V was pared by 2 bases and J by 5 bases, with 5 bases of the junction left unmatched. The V gene's germline CDR1 is KGHSH and CDR2 LQKENI. The length of the CDR3 is 15 residues. CDR3 DNA sequence: TGTGCCAGCTCACCAAACCGACAGGGTACCGGGGAGCTGTTTTTT. It codes for CASSPNRQGTGELFF.

The chain uses TRBV28 and TRBJ2-2, with TRBD2 matching over 13 bases. Trimming cost V 5 bases and J 1 base; bases outside gene matches: 13. Germline V gene data show CDR1 as MDHEN and CDR2 as SYDVKM. The CDR3 has 20 amino acids. CDR3 sequence: CASSRPLLGTSGVNTGELFF. CDR3 DNA: TGTGCCAGCAGTCGACCACTACTAGGGACTAGCGGGGTGAACACCGGGGAGCTGTTTTTT.

This clone was seen a few times. This sequence joins TRBV13 and TRBJ2-5; 9 bases agree with TRBD1. V lost 6 bases, J lost 5 bases, and 10 bases stayed unmatched. Germline V gives CDR1 PRHDT, CDR2 FYEKMQ (reference sequence). This CDR3 has 15 amino acids. The CDR3 reads CASSPYRGRGETQYF. The DNA of the CDR3 is TGTGCCAGCAGTCCTTACAGGGGGCGAGGGGAGACCCAGTACTTC.

This clone was seen only once. The CDR3 reads CASTLLAYEQYF. In DNA form, the CDR3 reads TGTGCCAGCACTCTCTTAGCGTACGAGCAGTACTTC. This sequence joins TRBV6-4 and TRBJ2-7, with D possibly TRBD2 on 5 matching bases. The germline CDR1 and CDR2 sequences are MRHNA and SNTAGT. The CDR3 loop spans 12 amino acids. Between the trimmed V and J ends, which lost 7 bases and 4 bases, there was a span of 11 bases.

The chain uses TRBV18 and TRBJ1-1; D remains unclear. This CDR3 has 14 residues. With 2 bases removed from V and 0 bases from J, the gap between germline ends came to 7 bases. Germline V gene sequence: CDR1 KGHSH, CDR2 LQKENI. DNA of the CDR3: TGTGCCAGCTCACCAGGGCAGGTGAACACTGAAGCTTTCTTT. Translation: CASSPGQVNTEAFF.

This clone came up once. The chain carries TRBV10-2 and TRBJ2-7; 12 bases map to TRBD2. Trimming cost V 4 bases and J 1 base; bases outside gene matches: 8. The CDR3 is 17 amino acids. Per germline, CDR1 WSHSY and CDR2 SAAADI. The CDR3 DNA is TGCGCCAGCAGTGGGACGACCGGGACTAGCGGGTCCTACGAGCAGTACTTC. It encodes CASSGTTGTSGSYEQYF.

The chain links TRBV6-6 to TRBJ2-3; TRBD1 might be the D (5 bases). Germline loops: CDR1 MNHNY, CDR2 SVGAGI (reference sequence). CDR3 length: 13 residues. V was shortened by 5 bases and J by 4 bases, with 10 bases between the two germline ends. CDR3 residues: CASSRTRPDTQYF. CDR3 in DNA: TGTGCCAGCAGTAGGACACGGCCAGATACGCAGTATTTT.

V is TRBV28 and J is TRBJ2-3; D remains ambiguous. The CDR3 runs 12 residues. The ends were cut back, 4 bases at V and 7 bases at J, with 9 bases in the middle. Per the germline V gene, CDR1 is MDHEN and CDR2 is SYDVKM. The CDR3 nucleotides are TGTGCCAGCAGTTCTGACGTAAATACGCAGTATTTT. This gives the protein CASSSDVNTQYF.

This chain uses TRBV19 with TRBJ1-2, with D hard to call. CDR1 is LNHDA and CDR2 is SQIVND in the germline V gene (reference sequence). This CDR3 contains 12 residues. The V gene lost 4 bases and the J gene lost 2 bases, with 5 bases spanning the gap. CDR3: CASSRPNYGYTF. The CDR3 nucleotides are TGTGCCAGTAGTAGGCCCAACTATGGCTACACCTTC.

The table lists this clone with a few counts. The rearrangement joins TRBV14 to TRBJ1-4; D is possibly TRBD1 (5 bases). There are 17 residues in the CDR3. With 1 base removed from V and 2 bases from J, the gap between germline ends came to 14 bases. Germline CDR1 and CDR2: SGHDN and FVKESK. CDR3: CASSQGTWGVTNEKLFF. The CDR3 DNA reads TGTGCCAGCAGCCAAGGGACATGGGGCGTCACTAATGAAAAACTGTTTTTT. Filled out from reference TRBV14 and TRBJ1-4, the complete variable domain reads EAGVTQFPSHSVIEKGQTVTLRCDPISGHDNLYWYRRVMGKEIKFLLHFVKESKQDESGMPNNRFLAERTGGTYSTLKVQPAELEDSGVYFCASSQGTWGVTNEKLFFGSGTQLSVL.

This chain connects TRBV28 to TRBJ2-7; D unresolved. V shed 10 bases and J shed 0 bases, with 16 bases lying between them. Germline loops: CDR1 MDHEN, CDR2 SYDVKM. CDR3 length equals 14 residues. The CDR3 region has the DNA TGTGCCACCCTGCCCCCTAGTTCCTCCTACGAGCAGTACTTC. It specifies CATLPPSSSYEQYF.